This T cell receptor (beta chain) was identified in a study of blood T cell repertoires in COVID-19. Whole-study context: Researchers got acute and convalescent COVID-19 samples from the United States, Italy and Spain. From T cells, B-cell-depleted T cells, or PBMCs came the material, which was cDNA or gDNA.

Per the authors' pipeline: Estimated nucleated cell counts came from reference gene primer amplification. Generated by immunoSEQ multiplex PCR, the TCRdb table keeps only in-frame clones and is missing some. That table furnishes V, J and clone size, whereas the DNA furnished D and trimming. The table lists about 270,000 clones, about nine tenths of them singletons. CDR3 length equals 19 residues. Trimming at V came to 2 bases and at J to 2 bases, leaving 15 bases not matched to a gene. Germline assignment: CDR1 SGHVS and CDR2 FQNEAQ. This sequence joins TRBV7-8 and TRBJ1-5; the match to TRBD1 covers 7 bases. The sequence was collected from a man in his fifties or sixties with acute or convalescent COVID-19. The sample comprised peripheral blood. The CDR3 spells CASSLQTSGTARGNQPQHF. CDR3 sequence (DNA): TGTGCCAGCAGCTTACAGACCTCGGGGACAGCTAGGGGCAATCAGCCCCAGCATTTT.